One T cell receptor (beta chain) is described in this entry. The target antigen is unknown. CDR3 size: 14 residues. The V gene lost 3 bases and the J gene lost 1 base, with 8 bases spanning the gap. The V gene's germline CDR1 is SGDLS and CDR2 YYNGEE. This record belongs to a study of T cell clonotyping in hematopoietic cell transplantation. The study, taken as a whole, reports: After transplant, recipient diversity fell while pathologically expanded clonotypes grew through day 180.

Here immunoSEQ multiplex PCR was the method, and the copy in TCRdb shows in-frame clones only, minus some. The table includes 15,000 or so clones, 80% to 90% detected once. This receptor was taken from a woman between 40 and 50 years old in good health. Some clones in this sample may be carry-over from other donors' samples. The genes are TRBV9 and TRBJ2-1; tentatively, D is TRBD2 (5 bases). The sequenced sample consisted of peripheral blood mononuclear cells. The DNA of the CDR3 is TGTGCCAGCAGCGCCGGACTGTCCTACAATGAGCAGTTCTTC. Translated: CASSAGLSYNEQFF.